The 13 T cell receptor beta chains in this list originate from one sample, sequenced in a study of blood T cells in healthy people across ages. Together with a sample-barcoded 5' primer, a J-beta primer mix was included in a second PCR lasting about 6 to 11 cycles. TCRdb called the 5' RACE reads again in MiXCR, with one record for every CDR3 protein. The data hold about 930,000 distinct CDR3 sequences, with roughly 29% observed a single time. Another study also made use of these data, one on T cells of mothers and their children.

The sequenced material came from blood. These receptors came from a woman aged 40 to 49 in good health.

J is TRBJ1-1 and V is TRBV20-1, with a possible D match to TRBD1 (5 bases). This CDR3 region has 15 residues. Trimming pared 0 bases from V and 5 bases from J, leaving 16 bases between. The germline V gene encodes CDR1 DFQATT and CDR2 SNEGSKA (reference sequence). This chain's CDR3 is CSARDGPVGGTEAFF. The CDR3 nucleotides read TGCAGTGCTAGAGATGGGCCGGTGGGGGGTACTGAAGCTTTCTTT.

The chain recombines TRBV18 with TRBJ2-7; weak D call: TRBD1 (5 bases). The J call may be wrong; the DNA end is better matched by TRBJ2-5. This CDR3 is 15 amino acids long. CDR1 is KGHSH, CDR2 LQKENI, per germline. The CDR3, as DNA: TGTGCCAGCTCACCATATCAAGACAGAAAAGAGACCCAGTACTTC. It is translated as CASSPYQDRKETQYF.

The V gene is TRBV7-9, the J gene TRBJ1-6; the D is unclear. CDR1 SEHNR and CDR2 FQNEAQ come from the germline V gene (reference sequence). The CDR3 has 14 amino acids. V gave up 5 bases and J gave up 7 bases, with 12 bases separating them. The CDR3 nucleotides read TGTGCCAGCAGCCTGGAGTCCCGGAATTCACCCCTCCACTTT. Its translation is CASSLESRNSPLHF.

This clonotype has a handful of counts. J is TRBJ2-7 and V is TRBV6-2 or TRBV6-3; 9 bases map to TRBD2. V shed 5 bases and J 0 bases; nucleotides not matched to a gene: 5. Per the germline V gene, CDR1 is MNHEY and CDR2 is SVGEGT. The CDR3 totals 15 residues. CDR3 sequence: CASSNLAGSSYEQYF. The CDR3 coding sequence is TGTGCCAGCAGTAATCTAGCGGGAAGCTCCTACGAGCAGTACTTC.

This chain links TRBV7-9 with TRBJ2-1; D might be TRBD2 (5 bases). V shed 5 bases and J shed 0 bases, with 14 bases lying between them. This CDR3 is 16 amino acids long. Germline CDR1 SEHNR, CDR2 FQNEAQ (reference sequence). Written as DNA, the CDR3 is TGTGCCAGCAGCCCGAGGTGGGAGAGCTCCTACAATGAGCAGTTCTTC. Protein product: CASSPRWESSYNEQFF.

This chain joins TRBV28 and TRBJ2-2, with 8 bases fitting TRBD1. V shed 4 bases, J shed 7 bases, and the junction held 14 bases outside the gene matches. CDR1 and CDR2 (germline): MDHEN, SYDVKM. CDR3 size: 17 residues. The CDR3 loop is CASSSILGQGRRGELFF. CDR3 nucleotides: TGTGCCAGCAGTTCTATCCTCGGACAGGGAAGGCGCGGGGAGCTGTTTTTT.

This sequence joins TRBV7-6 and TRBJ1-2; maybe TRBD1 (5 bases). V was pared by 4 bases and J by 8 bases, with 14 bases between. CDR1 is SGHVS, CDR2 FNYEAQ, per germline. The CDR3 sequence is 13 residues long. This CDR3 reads CASSWDGAWGYTF. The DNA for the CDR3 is TGTGCCAGCAGCTGGGACGGGGCGTGGGGCTACACCTTC.

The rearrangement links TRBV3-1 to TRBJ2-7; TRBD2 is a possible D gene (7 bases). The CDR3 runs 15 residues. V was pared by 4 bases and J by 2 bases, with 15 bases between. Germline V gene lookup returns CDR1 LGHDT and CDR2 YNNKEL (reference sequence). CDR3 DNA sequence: TGTGCCAGCAGCCGGGGGGGCCAAGGAACCTACGAGCAGTACTTC. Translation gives CASSRGGQGTYEQYF.

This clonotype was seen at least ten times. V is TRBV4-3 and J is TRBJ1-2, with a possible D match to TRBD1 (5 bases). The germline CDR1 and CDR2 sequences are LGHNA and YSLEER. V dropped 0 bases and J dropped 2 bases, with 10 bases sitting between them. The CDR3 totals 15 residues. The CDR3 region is CASSQDAGGNYGYTF. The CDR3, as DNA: TGCGCCAGCAGCCAAGACGCGGGGGGGAACTATGGCTACACCTTC.

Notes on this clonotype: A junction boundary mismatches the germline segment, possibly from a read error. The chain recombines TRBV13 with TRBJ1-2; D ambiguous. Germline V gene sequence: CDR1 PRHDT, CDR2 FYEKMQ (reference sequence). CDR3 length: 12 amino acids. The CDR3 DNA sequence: TGTGCCGGCAGCTTAGCACCCGATGGCTACACCTTC. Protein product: CAGSLAPDGYTF. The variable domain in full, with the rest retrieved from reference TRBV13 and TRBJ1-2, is AAGVIQSPRHLIKEKRETATLKCYPIPRHDTVYWYQQGPGQDPQFLISFYEKMQSDKGSIPDRFSAQQFSDYHSELNMSSLELGDSALYFCAGSLAPDGYTFGSGTRLTVV.

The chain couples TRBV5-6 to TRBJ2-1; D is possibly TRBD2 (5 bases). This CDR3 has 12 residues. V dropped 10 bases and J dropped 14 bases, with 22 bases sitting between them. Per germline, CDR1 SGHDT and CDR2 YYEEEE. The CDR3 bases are TGTGCCCCTTCAGGACTCAGGCGCCTTAAGTTCTTC. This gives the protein CAPSGLRRLKFF.

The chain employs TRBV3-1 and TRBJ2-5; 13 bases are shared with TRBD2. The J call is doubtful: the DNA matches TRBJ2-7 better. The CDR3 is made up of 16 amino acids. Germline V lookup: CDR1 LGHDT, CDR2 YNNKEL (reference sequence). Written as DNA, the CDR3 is TGTGCCAGCAGCCCTGGGACTAGCGGGACTCAGGTCGAGCAGTACTTC. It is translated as CASSPGTSGTQVEQYF.

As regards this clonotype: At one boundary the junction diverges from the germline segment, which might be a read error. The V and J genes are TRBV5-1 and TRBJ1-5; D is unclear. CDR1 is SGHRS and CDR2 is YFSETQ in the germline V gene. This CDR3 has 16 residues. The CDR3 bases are TGCGCCAGTAGCTTGGTCTTGGAGGCCGGGAATCAGCCCCAACATTTT. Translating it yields CASSLVLEAGNQPQHF.